The subject of this entry is one T cell receptor beta chain. The data originate from a study of blood T cell repertoires in COVID-19. On the study more broadly: Acute and convalescent COVID-19 specimens originated in the United States, Italy and Spain. The analysed material was cDNA or gDNA that came from T cells, B-cell-depleted T cells, or PBMCs.

Germline CDR1 reads LNHNV; CDR2 reads YYDKDF (reference sequence). V shed 0 bases and J shed 0 bases, with 12 bases lying between them. The length of the CDR3 is 17 residues. Methods used by the authors: Estimated nucleated cell counts came from reference gene primer amplification. TCRdb keeps only in-frame clones here, not all; method: immunoSEQ multiplex PCR. V, J and clone size were drawn from that table, and D and trimming were deduced from the DNA. The table includes over 75,000 clones, roughly three quarters detected once. This clonotype was obtained from a man aged 70-80 years with acute or convalescent COVID-19. Sequences were obtained from peripheral blood. This chain connects TRBV15 to TRBJ1-3; perhaps TRBD1 as D (5 bases). Written as DNA, the CDR3 is TGTGCCACCAGCAGAGACCCGACAGTTAACTCTGGAAACACCATATATTTT. Its protein is CATSRDPTVNSGNTIYF.